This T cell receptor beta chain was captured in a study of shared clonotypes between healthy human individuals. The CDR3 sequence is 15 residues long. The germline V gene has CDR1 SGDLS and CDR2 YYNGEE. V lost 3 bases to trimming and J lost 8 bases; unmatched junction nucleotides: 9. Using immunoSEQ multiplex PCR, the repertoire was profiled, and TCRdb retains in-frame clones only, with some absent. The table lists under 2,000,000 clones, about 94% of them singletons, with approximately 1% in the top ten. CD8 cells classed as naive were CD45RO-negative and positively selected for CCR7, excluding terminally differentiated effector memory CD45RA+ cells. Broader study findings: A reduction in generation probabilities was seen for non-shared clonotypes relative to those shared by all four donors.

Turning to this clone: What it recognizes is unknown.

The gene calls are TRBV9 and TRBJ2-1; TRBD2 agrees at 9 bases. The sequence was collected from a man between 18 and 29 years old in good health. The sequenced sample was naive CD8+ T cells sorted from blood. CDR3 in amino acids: CASSEEGGRVDEQFF. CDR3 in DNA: TGTGCCAGCAGCGAAGAAGGCGGGAGGGTGGATGAGCAGTTCTTC.